This is a list of T cell receptor beta chains from one sample in a study of T cells in Graves' hyperthyroidism and ophthalmopathy. TCRdb itself ran the multiplex PCR reads through MiXCR, one entry per CDR3 protein. Of a few hundred thousand distinct CDR3 sequences in the sample, 15% to 19% were seen once. Sequenced input: blood. The receptors stem from a woman aged 25 to 39 with Graves' hyperthyroidism. CDR3s include the opening cysteine and the closing phenylalanine or tryptophan. A D gene is named only where the DNA matches it firmly. Size is stated for part of the rows, as once, few or many counts, or as a class when the clone is expanded.

TRBJ2-4	TRBV18	many	.	TGTGCCAGCTCAATAGGGGGGAAAAACATTCAGTACTTC	CASSIGGKNIQYF
TRBJ1-5	TRBV9	few	.	TGTGCCAGCAGCGTAGGGGGGTTCCAGCCCCAGCATTTT	CASSVGGFQPQHF
TRBJ1-4	TRBV30	many	TRBD1	TGTGCCTGGAGTGTTCACAGGGGTTCGACTAATGAAAAACTGTTTTTT	CAWSVHRGSTNEKLFF
TRBJ1-1	TRBV6-1	.	TRBD1	TGTGCCAGCAGGAGGGACAGGGAGTGGACTGAAGCTTTCTTT	CASRRDREWTEAFF
TRBJ2-7	TRBV27	.	.	TGTGCCAGCAGTCCACGGACAGCCCTAATCGAGCAGTACTTC	CASSPRTALIEQYF
TRBJ1-2	TRBV6-2/TRBV6-3	.	TRBD1	TGTGCCAGCACCAAAAATTCGGACAGGCGCTATGGCTACACCTTC	CASTKNSDRRYGYTF
TRBJ1-2	TRBV20-1	few	TRBD1	TGCAGTGCTGATCGGACAGGGAGTAGCTATGGCTACACCTTC	CSADRTGSSYGYTF
TRBJ2-3	TRBV5-1	many	.	TGCGCCAGCAGCTTGTTATGGGCAGATACGCAGTATTTT	CASSLLWADTQYF
TRBJ2-3	TRBV29-1	many	.	TGCAGCGTCGCCCGGGGTTCACCCACAGATACGCAGTATTTT	CSVARGSPTDTQYF
TRBJ2-7	TRBV19	.	.	TGTGCCAGTAGTATAAGCGGGACAGGCTCCTACGAGCAGTACTTC	CASSISGTGSYEQYF
TRBJ2-5	TRBV4-1	.	TRBD1	TGCGCCAGCAGCCAAACCCCGGACAGGGAACAAGAGACCCAGTACTTC	CASSQTPDREQETQYF
TRBJ2-5	TRBV20-1	many	TRBD2	TGCAGTGCTAGGGCTAGCGGGAGAGAGACCCAGTACTTC	CSARASGRETQYF
TRBJ2-3	TRBV7-9	many	TRBD2	TGTGCCAGCAGCCAAAGCGGGAACACAGATACGCAGTATTTT	CASSQSGNTDTQYF
TRBJ2-1	TRBV27	few	.	TGTGCCAGCGGTAGAAGAGGAACCTACAATGAGCAGTTCTTC	CASGRRGTYNEQFF
TRBJ1-4	TRBV27	few	.	TGTGCCAGCAGTCCCCCAGGGATGGATGAAAAACTGTTTTTT	CASSPPGMDEKLFF
TRBJ1-1	TRBV5-4	.	TRBD1	TGTGCCAGCAGCAAAGGATCGACAGGGGGGAACACTGAAGCTTTCTTT	CASSKGSTGGNTEAFF
TRBJ1-5	TRBV10-3	.	.	TGTGCCATCAGTGAGCCGACTAGCAATCAGCCCCAGCATTTT	CAISEPTSNQPQHF
TRBJ2-1	TRBV25-1	few	TRBD2	TGTGCCAGCAGTTACACTAGCGGCTACAATGAGCAGTTCTTC	CASSYTSGYNEQFF
TRBJ2-5	TRBV28	.	TRBD2	TGTGCCAGCAGTTTTGAGTCTAGCGGAAAAGAGACCCAGTACTTC	CASSFESSGKETQYF
TRBJ2-1	TRBV20-1	.	TRBD2	TGCAGTGCTAGAGGGCGGGGACTAGACCCCAATGAGCAGTTCTTC	CSARGRGLDPNEQFF
TRBJ2-3	TRBV24-1	few	TRBD1	TGTGCCACCAGTGACGGGGACAGGGTATCAGATACGCAGTATTTT	CATSDGDRVSDTQYF
TRBJ1-5	TRBV6-2/TRBV6-3	.	TRBD1	TGTGCCAGCAGGGGACAGGGGGCGTATCAGCCCCAGCATTTT	CASRGQGAYQPQHF
TRBJ1-1	TRBV11-2	few	.	TGTGCCAGCTGTAATCCCCCCGGGATTGAAGCTTTCTTT	CASCNPPGIEAFF
TRBJ1-5	TRBV12-3/TRBV12-4	many	.	TGTGCCAGCAGTTTATGGGGGACTTGGGGAGATAGCAATCAGCCCCAGCATTTT	CASSLWGTWGDSNQPQHF
TRBJ2-7	TRBV6-1	.	TRBD2	TGTGCCAGCAGGGTTGATGGGACTACCCACGAGCAGTACTTC	CASRVDGTTHEQYF
TRBJ1-2	TRBV5-4	.	.	TGTGCCAGCAGCCCGCTATTGGGGCCGGGGGGCTACACCTTC	CASSPLLGPGGYTF
TRBJ1-1	TRBV10-3	many	.	TGTGCCATCAATGATAGGGCGGGGAACACTGAAGCTTTCTTT	CAINDRAGNTEAFF
TRBJ2-1	TRBV2	many	TRBD2	TGTGCCAGCAGTGATCCAGCGGGAGGCTACAATGAGCAGTTCTTC	CASSDPAGGYNEQFF
TRBJ2-1	TRBV27	few	TRBD2	TGTGCCAGCAAGAGGACTAGCGGGAAGAATGAGCAGTTCTTC	CASKRTSGKNEQFF
TRBJ2-7	TRBV29-1	few	TRBD2	TGCAGCGTTGATAGCGGGGGCTTGGGATACGAGCAGTACTTC	CSVDSGGLGYEQYF
TRBJ2-1	TRBV11-2	.	TRBD2	TGTGCCAGCAGCCGATCGACTAGCGGGGGGAGTGAGCAGTTCTTC	CASSRSTSGGSEQFF
TRBJ2-6	TRBV7-2	many	.	TGTGCCAGCAGCGCCCTTCGGGCCAACGTCCTGACTTTC	CASSALRANVLTF
TRBJ2-1	TRBV6-2/TRBV6-3	.	TRBD2	TGTGCCAGCAGTTACGCTAGCGGGAGTTTACTCTCCTACAATGAGCAGTTCTTC	CASSYASGSLLSYNEQFF
TRBJ1-4	TRBV27	.	TRBD1	TGTGCCAGCAGGGACAGGGGTTGGAAACTGTTTTTT	CASRDRGWKLFF
TRBJ2-1	TRBV3-1	few	.	TGTGCCAGCAGCCACTTAAACAATGAGCAGTTCTTC	CASSHLNNEQFF